These T cell receptor beta chains were read from a single sample in a study of blood T cell repertoires in COVID-19. TCRdb's copy holds only in-frame clones and misses some; the assay was immunoSEQ multiplex PCR. The sample lists about 75,000 clones; roughly 84% were seen once. Sample: peripheral blood. These receptors were collected from a woman in her 50s with acute or convalescent COVID-19. The CDR3 runs from the conserved cysteine through the conserved F or W. Expanded clones are given a class, and other clones once, few, many or no size at all.

v_call clone_size cdr3_aa
TRBV7-2 . CASSRPGTTEYF
TRBV5-4 few CASSAGQGFGSPLHF
TRBV4-3 . CASSYHPTGQFFNEQFF
TRBV5-4 . CASSLDPGQGNTIYF
TRBV19 . CASRTSLNTEAFF
TRBV5-8 . CASSLGQGPHNEQFF
TRBV7-2 . CASSTEQGVSYEQYF
TRBV28 . CASSLQTINTGELFF
TRBV7-9 . CASSRGLAGDFEQFF
TRBV14 . CASSQDRLGIFNTGELFF
TRBV5-4 . CASSSGAVGTEAFF
TRBV14 . CASSLPQETQYF
TRBV7-9 . CASSLVEGGRRDNEQFF
TRBV16 . CASSETSGEGPYEQYF
TRBV6-5 . CASSYGGQGSPLHF
TRBV5-1 few CASSLIQGRYGYTF
TRBV12-5 . CASGPGQEITNGYTF
TRBV7-2 . CASGQGFHYGYTF
TRBV4-3 . CASSQFPGQQHF
TRBV3-1/TRBV3-2 . CASGARNNQPQHF
TRBV28 . CASSRTGINEKLFF
TRBV14 . CASSQDTYPPGAQYF
TRBV27 . CASSFRDTYNSPLHF
TRBV25-1 . CASSAEGRANEQFF
TRBV7-8 . CASSLRVGEQYF
TRBV30 . CAWSVRAGISSYNSPLHF
TRBV2 . CASSRLTGEAFF
TRBV15 . CATSRGLAGVGGELFF
TRBV6-2/TRBV6-3 . CASSWGGDTGELFF